Following are 23 T cell receptor beta chains from one sample sequenced in a study of T cell changes during pregnancy in multiple sclerosis. Here immunoSEQ multiplex PCR was the method, and the copy in TCRdb shows in-frame clones only, minus some. The data contain tens of thousands of clones, 91% of them seen just once; the ten biggest clones take up roughly an eighth. Source: CD8+ T cells from peripheral blood mononuclear cells, taken after pregnancy. The origin of the receptors is a female donor with multiple sclerosis, enrolled in a pregnancy study.

The chain combines TRBV7-9 with TRBJ1-4, with unresolved D. V was cut by 4 bases and J by 0 bases, with 6 bases left in between. Germline V lookup: CDR1 SEHNR, CDR2 FQNEAQ (reference sequence). The CDR3 is 14 residues long. For the CDR3, the DNA is TGTGCCAGCAGCTCGAGGGCAACTAATGAAAAACTGTTTTTT. Encoded protein: CASSSRATNEKLFF.

J is TRBJ2-5 and V is TRBV10-3, with D possibly being TRBD1 (6 bases). CDR1 is ENHRY, CDR2 SYGVKD, per germline. Trimming stripped 6 bases from V and 5 bases from J, with 19 bases between. This CDR3 spans 15 amino acids. The CDR3 reads CAIRNRDTGEETQYF. The CDR3 DNA follows: TGTGCCATCAGGAACCGGGACACCGGGGAGGAGACCCAGTACTTC.

In its sample, this clone was seen once. The genes are TRBV7-6 and TRBJ1-1; possible D gene TRBD1, 5 bases. Trimming removed 5 bases from V and 4 bases from J, with 14 bases in between. Germline loops: CDR1 SGHVS, CDR2 FNYEAQ. This CDR3 is 14 amino acids long. CDR3 residues: CASSAGGRGTEAFF. In nucleotides, the CDR3 is TGTGCCAGCAGCGCCGGGGGAAGAGGCACTGAAGCTTTCTTT.

This clone was found a few times. This chain connects TRBV6-1 to TRBJ2-7, with D possibly matching TRBD1 (5 bases). This CDR3 spans 14 amino acids. Trimming left V 6 bases short and J 4 bases short, with 16 bases between. CDR1 and CDR2 (germline): MNHNS, SASEGT. CDR3 region: CASRLGQGLYEQYF. The DNA for the CDR3 is TGTGCCAGCAGACTGGGTCAGGGCCTATACGAGCAGTACTTC.

The CDR3 nucleotides read TGCGCCAGCAGCTTGTACTCTGAATCTGCCTTCTATGGCTACACCTTC. This translates into CASSLYSESAFYGYTF. This chain connects TRBV5-1 to TRBJ1-2; D remains ambiguous. Trimming cost V 1 base and J 4 bases, with 17 bases left between them. Germline loops: CDR1 SGHRS, CDR2 YFSETQ. CDR3 size: 16 residues.

This clone is a singleton in its sample. The chain recombines TRBV15 with TRBJ2-7; 8 bases fit TRBD1. This CDR3 is 12 amino acids long. Per the germline V gene, CDR1 is LNHNV and CDR2 is YYDKDF (reference sequence). Trimming removed 5 bases from V and 5 bases from J; junction bases left unmatched: 2. CDR3 nucleotide sequence: TGTGCCACCAGCCCGGACAGGGACGAGCAGTACTTC. As protein: CATSPDRDEQYF.

V gene TRBV4-1 combines with J gene TRBJ1-1, with 7 bases aligning to TRBD1. The CDR3 has 19 amino acids. From germline, CDR1 is MGHRA and CDR2 YSYEKL. After removal of 2 bases from V and 3 bases from J, the junction contained 18 bases not matched to a gene. The CDR3 reads CASSQQQGPGAREDTEAFF. In nucleotides, the CDR3 is TGCGCCAGCAGCCAACAACAGGGGCCTGGAGCCCGAGAGGACACTGAAGCTTTCTTT.

In this sample, this clone is medium-sized. The chain employs TRBV6-1 and TRBJ1-5; 9 nucleotides line up with TRBD1. Trimming removed 4 bases from V and 2 bases from J; junction bases left unmatched: 9. CDR1 is MNHNS and CDR2 is SASEGT in the germline V gene. The CDR3 runs 17 residues. CDR3 loop: CASSAGTGNSGNQPQHF. The DNA for the CDR3 is TGTGCCAGCAGTGCCGGGACAGGGAATAGTGGCAATCAGCCCCAGCATTTT.

This clone is medium-sized by share. The J gene is TRBJ1-2, the V gene TRBV28; D remains unclear. Trimming took 6 bases from V and 6 from J, leaving 23 bases between them. The germline CDR1 and CDR2 sequences are MDHEN and SYDVKM. This CDR3 spans 16 amino acids. CDR3 nucleotides: TGTGCCAGCAGCCTGTCCCCTCACGGGGAAGGAAATGGCTACACCTTC. Its protein product is CASSLSPHGEGNGYTF.

The chain uses TRBV19 and TRBJ1-5; no clear D. Trimming cost V 1 base and J 3 bases, with 10 bases left between them. Germline V gene lookup returns CDR1 LNHDA and CDR2 SQIVND (reference sequence). The CDR3 loop spans 15 amino acids. The CDR3 loop is CASSIGTGDNQPQHF. In DNA form, the CDR3 reads TGTGCCAGTAGTATAGGGACGGGAGACAATCAGCCCCAGCATTTT.

The V gene is TRBV30, the J gene TRBJ1-5; 7 positions agree with TRBD1. The germline CDR1 and CDR2 sequences are GTSNPN and SVGIG (reference sequence). J gave up 7 bases and V 2 bases, and 11 bases lay outside the gene matches. CDR3 length: 15 amino acids. The CDR3 loop is CAWSPGTVAFQPQHF. CDR3 in DNA: TGTGCCTGGAGTCCCGGGACAGTGGCCTTCCAGCCCCAGCATTTT.

The chain links TRBV27 to TRBJ2-2; TRBD1 matches at 10 bases. Germline CDR1 reads MNHEY; CDR2 reads SMNVEV (reference sequence). The CDR3 runs to 15 residues. V shed 7 bases and J 1 base; nucleotides not matched to a gene: 3. For the CDR3, the DNA is TGTGCCAGCACCTGGACAGGGGGGAACACCGGGGAGCTGTTTTTT. As protein: CASTWTGGNTGELFF.

This clone was recorded once. This sequence joins TRBV29-1 and TRBJ2-1; D gene ambiguous. This CDR3 has 13 amino acids. Trimming removed 1 base at V and 8 bases at J, with 12 bases between. Germline CDR1 and CDR2: SQVTM and ANQGSEA. In DNA form, the CDR3 reads TGCAGCGTTGAAGGTCTGGTTAGAGATGAGCAGTTCTTC. As protein: CSVEGLVRDEQFF.

The V call is TRBV27, the J call TRBJ2-7, with D possibly TRBD1 on 6 matching bases. Germline V gives CDR1 MNHEY, CDR2 SMNVEV (reference sequence). This CDR3 is 15 amino acids long. V lost 6 bases, J lost 0 bases, and 15 bases lay in between. The CDR3, as DNA: TGTGCCAGCAGCCCCTTGACAGGAGGCTCCTACGAGCAGTACTTC. Its protein is CASSPLTGGSYEQYF.

The V and J genes are TRBV7-7 and TRBJ2-5, with 8 positions matching TRBD1. J gave up 5 bases and V 4 bases, and 6 bases lay outside the gene matches. The CDR3 runs 14 residues. Per germline, CDR1 SSHAT and CDR2 FNYEAQ (reference sequence). The CDR3, as DNA: TGTGCCAGCAGCTCGACAGGGGCCCGGGAGACCCAGTACTTC. This codes for CASSSTGARETQYF.

V gene TRBV5-1 combines with J gene TRBJ2-3, with 10 bases that match TRBD1. There are 16 residues in the CDR3. CDR1 and CDR2 from the germline V gene are SGHRS and YFSETQ. With V trimmed by 7 bases and J by 4 bases, 12 bases remained unmatched. This chain's CDR3 is CASRPRGTGEPDTQYF. CDR3 nucleotides: TGCGCCAGCCGACCCCGGGGGACAGGGGAGCCAGATACGCAGTATTTT.

This chain uses TRBV19 with TRBJ1-3; D call uncertain. The CDR3 sequence is 12 residues long. V was trimmed by 10 bases and J by 1 base, leaving 8 bases between them. Germline V gene data show CDR1 as LNHDA and CDR2 as SQIVND (reference sequence). CDR3 in DNA: TGTGCCACCACCGGGTCTGGAAACACCATATATTTT. The encoded protein is CATTGSGNTIYF. Full variable domain (rest looked up from reference TRBV19 and TRBJ1-3): DGGITQSPKYLFRKEGQNVTLSCEQNLNHDAMYWYRQDPGQGLRLIYYSQIVNDFQKGDIAEGYSVSREKKESFPLTVTSAQKNPTAFYLCATTGSGNTIYFGEGSWLTVV.

The chain links TRBV27 to TRBJ2-2; 10 bases match TRBD2. With V trimmed by 2 bases and J by 7 bases, 7 bases remained unmatched. The CDR3 has 16 residues. Germline CDR1 and CDR2: MNHEY and SMNVEV (reference sequence). The CDR3 DNA is TGTGCCAGCAGTTTACTAGCGGGAGTAAGAGGCGGGGAGCTGTTTTTT. Its translation is CASSLLAGVRGGELFF.

The rearrangement links TRBV7-2 to TRBJ2-7, with a weak D call TRBD2 (5 bases). Germline V gene lookup returns CDR1 SGHTA and CDR2 FQGNSA. The V and J ends lost 2 bases and 1 base respectively, with 9 bases between them. The CDR3 sequence is 14 residues long. In nucleotides, the CDR3 is TGTGCCAGCAGCTTAAGAGGGCCTTCCTACGAGCAGTACTTC. Translated, it gives CASSLRGPSYEQYF.

This sequence joins TRBV15 and TRBJ2-3, with TRBD2 as a possible D gene (5 bases). This CDR3 region has 14 residues. CDR1 is LNHNV and CDR2 is YYDKDF in the germline V gene (reference sequence). The ends were cut back, 5 bases at V and 6 bases at J, with 15 bases in the middle. This CDR3 is CATSHTWGDDTQYF. CDR3 bases: TGTGCCACCAGCCACACGTGGGGAGACGATACGCAGTATTTT.

The V call is TRBV19, the J call TRBJ2-7; 7 nucleotides line up with TRBD2. This CDR3 spans 15 amino acids. From germline, CDR1 is LNHDA and CDR2 SQIVND (reference sequence). V lost 6 bases to trimming and J lost 6 bases; unmatched junction nucleotides: 14. The CDR3: CASSPSGSPLSEQYF. The CDR3, as DNA: TGTGCCAGTAGCCCTAGCGGTTCTCCTCTCAGCGAGCAGTACTTC.

This clone was recorded only once. J is TRBJ1-1 and V is TRBV27; weak D call: TRBD1 (6 bases). This CDR3 comprises 14 residues. V was shortened by 5 bases and J by 0 bases, with 10 bases between the two germline ends. The germline gives CDR1 MNHEY, CDR2 SMNVEV (reference sequence). The CDR3 DNA follows: TGTGCCAGCAGTATAACAGGGTTGAACACTGAAGCTTTCTTT. Translated: CASSITGLNTEAFF.

This sequence joins TRBV15 and TRBJ1-4; D gene ambiguous. There are 15 residues in the CDR3. Trimming took 5 bases from V and 7 from J, leaving 17 bases between them. Germline assignment: CDR1 LNHNV and CDR2 YYDKDF (reference sequence). The CDR3 here is CATSSLRGLSEKLFF. DNA of the CDR3: TGTGCCACCAGCTCCCTGCGAGGATTGAGTGAAAAACTGTTTTTT.